These 27 T cell receptor beta chains share one sample of origin, sequenced in a study of blood T cell repertoires in COVID-19. Sequenced by immunoSEQ multiplex PCR; TCRdb stores in-frame clones only, minus some. Counted here are about 480,000 clones, roughly 87% occurring once; the ten biggest clones make up approximately 0.9%. What was sequenced was peripheral blood. These receptors were taken from a man between 18 and 29 years old with COVID-19, enrolled during active disease.

For this clone: This sample also contains other DNA sequences that code for the same CDR3. The V and J genes are TRBV3-1 (or the pseudogene TRBV3-2) and TRBJ1-5; D is uncertain. The length of the CDR3 is 13 residues. Trimming took 0 bases from V and 5 from J, leaving 5 bases between them. From germline, CDR1 is LGHDT and CDR2 YNNKEL (reference sequence). The CDR3 region has the DNA TGTGCCAGCAGCCAAGACCGGGATCAGCCCCAGCATTTT. Translated, it gives CASSQDRDQPQHF.

This clone was detected only a few times. The chain couples TRBV2 to TRBJ2-7; D possibly corresponds to TRBD1 (6 bases). The CDR3 is 14 residues long. V gave up 6 bases and J gave up 1 base, with 13 bases separating them. CDR1 SNHLY and CDR2 FYNNEI come from the germline V gene. The CDR3 DNA follows: TGTGCCAGCAGGCCACAGGGTACATCCTACGAGCAGTACTTC. This sequence encodes CASRPQGTSYEQYF.

The chain is built from TRBV19 and TRBJ2-7; 8 bases fit TRBD2. Germline CDR1 LNHDA, CDR2 SQIVND (reference sequence). V lost 9 bases and J lost 3; bases outside the gene matches: 7. The CDR3 totals 13 residues. The CDR3 is CASGIAGIYEQYF. In nucleotides, the CDR3 is TGTGCCAGCGGTATAGCGGGAATCTACGAGCAGTACTTC.

This clone was recorded once. This chain uses TRBV3-1 (or the pseudogene TRBV3-2) with TRBJ2-5, with D possibly TRBD1 on 6 matching bases. The V end was cut by 1 base, the J end by 5 bases, with 11 bases between. The CDR3 spans 14 residues. Germline V gives CDR1 LGHDT, CDR2 YNNKEL (reference sequence). The CDR3 protein is CASSQGGRGETQYF. CDR3 in DNA: TGTGCCAGCAGCCAAGGGGGGCGAGGGGAGACCCAGTACTTC.

The gene calls are TRBV5-1 and TRBJ2-3; D is possibly TRBD1 (6 bases). Trimming left V 3 bases short and J 2 bases short, with 16 bases between. CDR3 size: 16 residues. CDR1 and CDR2 (germline): SGHRS, YFSETQ. CDR3 coding DNA: TGCGCCAGCAGCTCCAAATCCGGGACACTCACAGATACGCAGTATTTT. This encodes CASSSKSGTLTDTQYF.

This clone was seen a handful of times. V and J are TRBV4-1 and TRBJ2-3; 9 bases align to TRBD2. J was trimmed by 2 bases and V by 2 bases; bases with no gene match: 11. Germline V gene lookup returns CDR1 MGHRA and CDR2 YSYEKL. The CDR3 contains 18 residues. CDR3 amino acids: CASSQSRMVAGVTDTQYF. In DNA, the CDR3 is TGCGCCAGCAGCCAATCCCGGATGGTAGCGGGGGTCACAGATACGCAGTATTTT.

The chain links TRBV19 to TRBJ1-4; unclear D gene. Germline CDR1 reads LNHDA; CDR2 reads SQIVND (reference sequence). V was shortened by 5 bases and J by 0 bases, with 10 bases between the two germline ends. CDR3 length: 15 amino acids. In DNA form, the CDR3 reads TGTGCCAGTAGTCCAAACAGTCCAACTAATGAAAAACTGTTTTTT. Residues: CASSPNSPTNEKLFF.

The rearrangement uses TRBV29-1 and TRBJ2-2, with D perhaps TRBD2 (5 bases). V was pared by 8 bases and J by 5 bases, with 15 bases between. The CDR3 consists of 13 residues. Germline V gives CDR1 SQVTM, CDR2 ANQGSEA. CDR3 DNA: TGCAGCTTTTGGGCCCCGGGGACCGGGGAGCTGTTTTTT. Translation: CSFWAPGTGELFF.

The genes are TRBV25-1 and TRBJ2-1, with 9 bases lining up with TRBD1. V shed 0 bases, J shed 6 bases, and the junction held 6 bases outside the gene matches. The CDR3 sequence is 16 residues long. Looked up from germline, CDR1 is MGHDK and CDR2 is SYGVNS. CDR3 loop: CASSEYSGQGSNEQFF. In DNA form, the CDR3 reads TGTGCCAGCAGTGAATATAGCGGACAGGGGAGCAATGAGCAGTTCTTC.

Written as DNA, the CDR3 is TGCGCCAGCAGCTCGAAAACAGGGGGCTTGAGGAACATTCAGTACTTC. Translation: CASSSKTGGLRNIQYF. The chain joins TRBV5-1 to TRBJ2-4; TRBD1 aligns across 9 bases. Trimming at V came to 3 bases and at J to 7 bases, leaving 11 bases not matched to a gene. The CDR3 is 16 residues long. Per the germline V gene, CDR1 is SGHRS and CDR2 is YFSETQ.

The CDR3 DNA reads TGTGCCAGCAGTGAGGGGACAGGGGATAATTCACCCCTCCACTTT. It encodes CASSEGTGDNSPLHF. The J gene is TRBJ1-6, the V gene TRBV2, with 10 nucleotides matching TRBD1. Germline V gene lookup returns CDR1 SNHLY and CDR2 FYNNEI. The CDR3 is 15 amino acids. After removal of 3 bases from V and 5 bases from J, the junction contained 1 base not matched to a gene.

CDR3 in amino acids: CASSLNRQETQYF. The CDR3 nucleotides are TGTGCCAGCAGCTTGAACAGGCAAGAGACCCAGTACTTC. V is TRBV5-4 and J is TRBJ2-5, with D maybe TRBD1 (5 bases). This CDR3 spans 13 amino acids. Germline V gene sequence: CDR1 SGHNT, CDR2 YYREEE (reference sequence). Trimming removed 1 base at V and 2 bases at J, with 6 bases between.

The chain has TRBV4-1 and TRBJ2-1, with 10 nucleotides matching TRBD2. There are 17 residues in the CDR3. With 4 bases clipped from V and 5 bases from J, the junction kept 11 bases outside the gene matches. Germline V lookup: CDR1 MGHRA, CDR2 YSYEKL. The CDR3 here is CASSLSGRYPYNNEQFF. DNA for the CDR3: TGCGCCAGCAGCCTTAGCGGGAGGTATCCGTATAACAATGAGCAGTTCTTC.

This clone was detected only a few times. The chain employs TRBV2 and TRBJ1-5, with 7 bases aligning to TRBD1. The germline V gene encodes CDR1 SNHLY and CDR2 FYNNEI. CDR3 length: 14 residues. V lost 2 bases and J lost 7; bases outside the gene matches: 5. The CDR3 region is CASSEQLGGQPQHF. CDR3 nucleotides: TGTGCCAGCAGTGAACAATTAGGGGGCCAGCCCCAGCATTTT.

The rearrangement joins TRBV6-6 to TRBJ2-3; 8 positions agree with TRBD2. Germline CDR1 MNHNY, CDR2 SVGAGI (reference sequence). This CDR3 is built from 15 residues. The V and J ends lost 2 bases and 2 bases, in that order; junction bases with no gene match: 3. The CDR3 loop is CASSYGAGDTDTQYF. The CDR3 coding sequence is TGTGCCAGCAGTTACGGAGCGGGAGACACAGATACGCAGTATTTT.

This rearrangement joins TRBV18 to TRBJ2-1; TRBD1 agrees at 9 bases. The V segment lost 3 bases and the J segment 2 bases; nucleotides outside the gene matches: 5. The CDR3 loop spans 16 amino acids. Germline CDR1 reads KGHSH; CDR2 reads LQKENI. The CDR3 coding sequence is TGTGCCAGCTCACCCTACAGGGGGCGGACCTACAATGAGCAGTTCTTC. Residues: CASSPYRGRTYNEQFF.

The V gene is TRBV30, the J gene TRBJ1-5; D is undetermined. The CDR3 covers 13 residues. In germline, CDR1 is GTSNPN, CDR2 SVGIG (reference sequence). V was shortened by 2 bases and J by 2 bases, with 7 bases between the two germline ends. Here the CDR3 reads CAWSTQGNQPQHF. As DNA, the CDR3 is TGTGCCTGGAGTACCCAGGGCAATCAGCCCCAGCATTTT.

V gene TRBV6-2 or TRBV6-3 combines with J gene TRBJ2-2; 8 bases agree with TRBD2. The CDR3 extends over 16 amino acids. Per the germline V gene, CDR1 is MNHEY and CDR2 is SVGEGT. The V segment lost 4 bases and the J segment 3 bases; nucleotides outside the gene matches: 7. The CDR3 bases are TGTGCCAGCAGTTTTCTCGGACTAGCCTACACCGGGGAGCTGTTTTTT. It yields the protein CASSFLGLAYTGELFF.

The chain links TRBV4-1 to TRBJ2-5; 8 nucleotides line up with TRBD2. CDR3 length: 15 amino acids. Germline V gene sequence: CDR1 MGHRA, CDR2 YSYEKL. Trimming removed 3 bases from V and 3 bases from J; junction bases left unmatched: 6. Written as DNA, the CDR3 is TGCGCCAGCAGCCATCCCGGGGGGGGTAAAGAGACCCAGTACTTC. Translated: CASSHPGGGKETQYF.

This chain joins TRBV2 and TRBJ1-2, with 7 positions matching TRBD1. The CDR3 has 14 amino acids. Germline V gene data show CDR1 as SNHLY and CDR2 as FYNNEI. Trimming cost V 5 bases and J 5 bases; bases outside gene matches: 8. The CDR3 spells CASSWDSSRYGYTF. As DNA, the CDR3 is TGTGCCAGCAGTTGGGACAGTAGCAGATATGGCTACACCTTC.

This chain connects TRBV23-1 to TRBJ2-1; no reliable D call. TRBV23-1 carries the ORF label, with uncertain function. V was trimmed by 2 bases and J by 4 bases, leaving 18 bases between them. This CDR3 region has 17 residues. The CDR3 bases are TGCGCCAGCAGTCAACCCCTTCAGCGTCACGATTACAATGAGCAGTTCTTC. It codes for CASSQPLQRHDYNEQFF.

CDR3 nucleotides: TGTGCCAGTAGTATAGCTTTCGCTAACTATGGCTACACCTTC. It specifies CASSIAFANYGYTF. The chain recombines TRBV19 with TRBJ1-2; D remains ambiguous. V dropped 1 base and J dropped 0 bases, with 6 bases sitting between them. The V gene's germline CDR1 is LNHDA and CDR2 SQIVND (reference sequence). The CDR3 loop spans 14 amino acids.

The rearrangement joins TRBV27 to TRBJ1-2, with unresolved D. Trimming cost V 2 bases and J 2 bases, with 6 bases left between them. In germline, CDR1 is MNHEY, CDR2 SMNVEV (reference sequence). This CDR3 comprises 13 residues. Written as DNA, the CDR3 is TGTGCCAGCAGTTTAAACCGGAACTATGGCTACACCTTC. This gives the protein CASSLNRNYGYTF.

This CDR3 is CASSLHRGSTDTQYF. The CDR3 bases are TGTGCCAGCAGCCTCCATCGCGGGAGCACAGATACGCAGTATTTT. The chain combines TRBV7-2 with TRBJ2-3, with TRBD2 as a possible D gene (5 bases). V lost 5 bases to trimming and J lost 0 bases, with 12 bases between them. Germline-derived CDR1 and CDR2 are SGHTA and FQGNSA. CDR3 size: 15 residues.

The V call is TRBV11-3, the J call TRBJ1-1, with no clear D. Per the germline V gene, CDR1 is SGHNT and CDR2 is YENEEA. The CDR3 loop spans 14 amino acids. Deletions cut 2 bases from V and 5 bases from J, with 12 bases between. The CDR3 is CASSLRGERTEAFF. The CDR3 coding sequence is TGTGCCAGCAGCTTACGTGGGGAGCGAACTGAAGCTTTCTTT.

The chain recombines TRBV11-2 with TRBJ1-3; possible D gene TRBD1, 5 bases. Germline assignment: CDR1 SGHAT and CDR2 FQNNGV. V lost 7 bases, J lost 3 bases, and 13 bases lay in between. The CDR3 is made up of 14 amino acids. The chain's CDR3 is CASTQGFFGNTIYF. The CDR3, as DNA: TGTGCCAGCACTCAGGGCTTTTTTGGAAACACCATATATTTT. The full variable domain, completed using reference TRBV11-2 and TRBJ1-3, is EAGVAQSPRYKIIEKRQSVAFWCNPISGHATLYWYQQILGQGPKLLIQFQNNGVVDDSQLPKDRFSAERLKGVDSTLKIQPAKLEDSAVYLCASTQGFFGNTIYFGEGSWLTVV.

This clone was observed a single time. The rearrangement joins TRBV14 to TRBJ2-1; 8 bases agree with TRBD2. The trim removed 7 bases at V and 5 bases at J, leaving 10 bases unmatched. The germline V gene encodes CDR1 SGHDN and CDR2 FVKESK. The CDR3 has 15 amino acids. The CDR3 region has the DNA TGTGCCAGCAAGCCAACGGTAGCGGGGCACAATGAGCAGTTCTTC. Its protein is CASKPTVAGHNEQFF.